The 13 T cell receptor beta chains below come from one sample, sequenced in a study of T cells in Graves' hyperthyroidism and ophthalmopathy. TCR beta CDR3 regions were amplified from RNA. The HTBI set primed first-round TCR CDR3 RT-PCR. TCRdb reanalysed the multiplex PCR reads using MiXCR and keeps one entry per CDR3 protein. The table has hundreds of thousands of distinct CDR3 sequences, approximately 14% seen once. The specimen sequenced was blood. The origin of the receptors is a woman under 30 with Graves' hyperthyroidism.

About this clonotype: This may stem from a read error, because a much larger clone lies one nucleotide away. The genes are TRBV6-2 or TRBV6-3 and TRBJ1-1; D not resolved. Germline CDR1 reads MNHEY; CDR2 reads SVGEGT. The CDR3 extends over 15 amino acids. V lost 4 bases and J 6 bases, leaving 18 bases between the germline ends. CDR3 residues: CASSLSRASISEAFF. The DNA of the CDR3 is TGTGCCAGCAGTTTATCCCGGGCCTCGATTTCTGAAGCTTTCTTT.

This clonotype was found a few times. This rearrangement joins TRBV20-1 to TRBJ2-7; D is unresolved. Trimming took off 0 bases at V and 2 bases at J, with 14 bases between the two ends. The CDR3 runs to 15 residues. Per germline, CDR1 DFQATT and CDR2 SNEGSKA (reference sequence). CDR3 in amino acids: CSARDVGRLTYEQYF. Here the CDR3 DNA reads TGCAGTGCTAGAGATGTTGGCAGGCTAACCTACGAGCAGTACTTC.

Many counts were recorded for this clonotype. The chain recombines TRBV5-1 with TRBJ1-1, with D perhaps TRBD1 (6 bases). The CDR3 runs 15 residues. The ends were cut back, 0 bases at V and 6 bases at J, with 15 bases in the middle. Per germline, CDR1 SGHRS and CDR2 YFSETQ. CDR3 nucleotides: TGCGCCAGCAGCTTGGAAGACCAGGGGTGGGCTGAAGCTTTCTTT. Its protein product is CASSLEDQGWAEAFF.

CDR3 in amino acids: CASSLTSGGAYNEQFF. The CDR3 region has the DNA TGTGCCAGCAGCCTGACTAGCGGGGGGGCGTACAATGAGCAGTTCTTC. The gene calls are TRBV7-8 and TRBJ2-1, with TRBD2 identical over 14 bases. Looked up from germline, CDR1 is SGHVS and CDR2 is FQNEAQ. The junction had 4 bases not matched to a gene; V was cut back by 5 bases and J by 4 bases. This CDR3 is built from 16 residues.

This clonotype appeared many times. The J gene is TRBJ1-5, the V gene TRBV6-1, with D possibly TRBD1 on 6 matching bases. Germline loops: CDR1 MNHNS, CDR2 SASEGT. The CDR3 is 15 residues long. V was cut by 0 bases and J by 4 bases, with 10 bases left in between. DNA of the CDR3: TGTGCCAGCAGTGAAGCGGTGGGGGCGAATCAGCCCCAGCATTTT. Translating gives CASSEAVGANQPQHF.

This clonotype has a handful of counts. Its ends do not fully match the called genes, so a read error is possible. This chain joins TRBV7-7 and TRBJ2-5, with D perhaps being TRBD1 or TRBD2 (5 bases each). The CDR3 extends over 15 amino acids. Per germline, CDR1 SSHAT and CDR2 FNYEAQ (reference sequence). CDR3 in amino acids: CASSLVGTAEETQYF. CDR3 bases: TGTGCTAGCAGCTTAGTGGGGACCGCGGAAGAGACCCAGTACTTC.

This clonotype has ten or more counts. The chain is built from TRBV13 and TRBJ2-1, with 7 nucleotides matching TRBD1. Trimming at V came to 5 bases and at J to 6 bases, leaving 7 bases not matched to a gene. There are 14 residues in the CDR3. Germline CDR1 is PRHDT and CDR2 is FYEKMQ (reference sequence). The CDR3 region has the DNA TGTGCCAGCAGCACCCCGGGACAGCTCAATGAGCAGTTCTTC. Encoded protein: CASSTPGQLNEQFF.

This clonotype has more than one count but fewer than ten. CDR3 nucleotides: TGTGCCAGCAGTTACGACGAGTATAGCAATCAGCCCCAGCATTTT. As protein: CASSYDEYSNQPQHF. The gene calls are TRBV6-2 or TRBV6-3 and TRBJ1-5; D is unresolved. CDR3 size: 15 residues. V was trimmed by 2 bases and J by 0 bases, leaving 8 bases between them. CDR1 and CDR2 from the germline V gene are MNHEY and SVGEGT.

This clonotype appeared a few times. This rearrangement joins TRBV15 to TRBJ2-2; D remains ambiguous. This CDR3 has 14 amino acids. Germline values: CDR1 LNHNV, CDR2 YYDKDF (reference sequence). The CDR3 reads CAINQAYNTGELFF. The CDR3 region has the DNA TGTGCGATAAACCAAGCGTATAACACCGGGGAGCTGTTTTTT.

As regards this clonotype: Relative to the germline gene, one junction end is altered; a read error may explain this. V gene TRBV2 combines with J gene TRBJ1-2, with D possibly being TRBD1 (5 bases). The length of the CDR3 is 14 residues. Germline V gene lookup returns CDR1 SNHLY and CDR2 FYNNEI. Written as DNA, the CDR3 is TGTGCCAGCAGCGAAGAGGGGAGGGCCTATGGCTACACCTTC. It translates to CASSEEGRAYGYTF.

In DNA, the CDR3 is TGTGCCAGCAGGGATGACAGGGGAACCGGGGAGCTGTTTTTT. It is translated as CASRDDRGTGELFF. V and J are TRBV2 and TRBJ2-2; 8 nucleotides match TRBD1. The CDR3 extends over 14 amino acids. Germline CDR1 and CDR2: SNHLY and FYNNEI. V was pared by 6 bases and J by 5 bases, with 5 bases of the junction left unmatched.

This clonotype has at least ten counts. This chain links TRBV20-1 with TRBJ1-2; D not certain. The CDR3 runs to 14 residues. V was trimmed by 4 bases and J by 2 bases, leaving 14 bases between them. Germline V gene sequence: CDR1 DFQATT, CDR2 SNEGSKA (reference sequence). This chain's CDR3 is CSAKGSRENYGYTF. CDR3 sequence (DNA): TGCAGTGCTAAGGGATCCCGCGAGAACTATGGCTACACCTTC.

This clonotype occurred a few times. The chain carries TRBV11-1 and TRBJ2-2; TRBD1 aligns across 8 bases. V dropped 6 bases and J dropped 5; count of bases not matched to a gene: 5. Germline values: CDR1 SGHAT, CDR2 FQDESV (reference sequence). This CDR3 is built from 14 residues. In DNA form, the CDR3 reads TGTGCCAGCAGAACAGACAGGGGAACCGGGGAGCTGTTTTTT. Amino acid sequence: CASRTDRGTGELFF. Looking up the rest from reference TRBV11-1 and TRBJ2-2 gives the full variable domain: EAEVAQSPRYKITEKSQAVAFWCDPISGHATLYWYRQILGQGPELLVQFQDESVVDDSQLPKDRFSAERLKGVDSTLKIQPAELGDSAMYLCASRTDRGTGELFFGEGSRLTVL.